Here is one T cell receptor (beta chain) with its context. This sample is part of a study of CD8 T cells in Susac syndrome. Sequencing of TCR beta covered CD8+ and CD4+ T cells obtained from blood. Unmatched junction bases numbered 6, after V lost 5 bases and J lost 0 bases. Per germline, CDR1 SGHTA and CDR2 FQGNSA. CDR3 size: 17 residues. Random hexamers primed reverse transcription of 0.5 to 1 ug RNA. It was immunoSEQ multiplex PCR that amplified TCR beta CDR3 across 54 Vbeta and 13 Jbeta. TCRdb independently ran MiXCR on the immunoSEQ multiplex PCR reads; one entry per CDR3 protein. The sample has approximately 170,000 distinct CDR3 sequences, around 92% seen once.

Sequenced: CD4+ T cells from PBMCs. The chain recombines TRBV7-2 with TRBJ2-6; 8 nucleotides match TRBD1. This clonotype originated in a human donor in good health. DNA for the CDR3: TGTGCCAGCAGCCGCGGGACAGGTAGCTCTGGGGCCAACGTCCTGACTTTC. Translated: CASSRGTGSSGANVLTF.